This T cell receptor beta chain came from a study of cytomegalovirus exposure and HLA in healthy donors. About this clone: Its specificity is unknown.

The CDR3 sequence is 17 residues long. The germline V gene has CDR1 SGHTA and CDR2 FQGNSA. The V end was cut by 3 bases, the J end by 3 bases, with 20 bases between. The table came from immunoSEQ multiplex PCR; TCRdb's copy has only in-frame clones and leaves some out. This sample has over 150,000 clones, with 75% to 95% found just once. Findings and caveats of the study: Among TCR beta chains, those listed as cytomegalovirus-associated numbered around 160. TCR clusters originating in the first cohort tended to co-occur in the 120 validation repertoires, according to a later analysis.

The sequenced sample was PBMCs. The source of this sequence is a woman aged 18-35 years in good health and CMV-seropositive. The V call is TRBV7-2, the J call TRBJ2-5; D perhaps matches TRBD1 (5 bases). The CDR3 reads CASSFYLRGAIKETQYF. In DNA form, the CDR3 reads TGTGCCAGCAGCTTTTATCTTCGTGGGGCCATTAAAGAGACCCAGTACTTC. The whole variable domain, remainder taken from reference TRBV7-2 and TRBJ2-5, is GAGVSQSPSNKVTEKGKDVELRCDPISGHTALYWYRQSLGQGLEFLIYFQGNSAPDKSGLPSDRFSAERTGGSVSTLTIQRTQQEDSAVYLCASSFYLRGAIKETQYFGPGTRLLVL.